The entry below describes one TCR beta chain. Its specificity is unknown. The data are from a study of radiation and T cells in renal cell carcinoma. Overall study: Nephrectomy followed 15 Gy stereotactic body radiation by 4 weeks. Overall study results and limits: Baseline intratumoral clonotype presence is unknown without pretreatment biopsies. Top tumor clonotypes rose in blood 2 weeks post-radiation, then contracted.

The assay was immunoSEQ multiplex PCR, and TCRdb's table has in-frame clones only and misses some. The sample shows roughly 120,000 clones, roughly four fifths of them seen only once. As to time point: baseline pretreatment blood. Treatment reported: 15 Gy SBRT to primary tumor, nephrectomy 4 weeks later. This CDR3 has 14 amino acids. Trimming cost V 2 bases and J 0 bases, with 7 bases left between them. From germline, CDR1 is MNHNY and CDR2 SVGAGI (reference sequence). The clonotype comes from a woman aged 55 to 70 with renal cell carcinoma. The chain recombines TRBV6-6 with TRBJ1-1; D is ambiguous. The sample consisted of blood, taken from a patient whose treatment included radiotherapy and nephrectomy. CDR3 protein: CASSYDGMNTEAFF. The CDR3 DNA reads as TGTGCCAGCAGTTACGACGGCATGAACACTGAAGCTTTCTTT.